This is a list of T cell receptor beta chains from one sample in a study of T cell responses to AZD1222 COVID-19 vaccine. Sequencing used immunoSEQ multiplex PCR; TCRdb keeps in-frame clones, though not all of them. Of 150,000 to 200,000 clones listed, approximately 91% are singletons. The material sequenced was peripheral blood, taken 28 days after the second AZD1222 dose. The origin of the receptors is an adult who received the AZD1222 COVID-19 vaccine. Both conserved end residues are part of each CDR3.

j_call,v_call,cdr3_aa
TRBJ2-3,TRBV2,CASSELGRGATDTQYF
TRBJ1-1,TRBV7-2,CASSSLRGSEAFF
TRBJ1-5,TRBV28,CASSTGHGSNQPQHF
TRBJ2-5,TRBV5-1,CASTPGAGAGETQYF
TRBJ2-7,TRBV5-6,CASSKPFLDEQYF
TRBJ2-6,TRBV10-3,CAISEGQGLNSGANVLTF
TRBJ1-2,TRBV3-1/TRBV3-2,CASSQDVRGRGNYGYTF
TRBJ1-5,TRBV19,CASSIGVGANQPQHF
TRBJ1-4,TRBV10-3,CATKSTGGREKLFF
TRBJ2-1,TRBV18,CASSLELPSSYNEQFF
TRBJ2-7,TRBV3-1/TRBV3-2,CASRDAGQGYEQYF
TRBJ1-2,TRBV2,CASRPLANYGYTF
TRBJ2-5,TRBV5-1,CASSLAQPQETQYF
TRBJ1-1,TRBV9,CASSPEGRLNTEAFF
TRBJ1-6,TRBV6-5,CASRGTGANSPLHF
TRBJ2-3,TRBV2,CASSRTGTGVSDTQYF
TRBJ1-3,TRBV7-9,CASSLGGTGNTIYF
TRBJ2-1,TRBV4-1,CASSQDWGQGAFEQFF
TRBJ2-3,TRBV5-1,CASARTGPTDTQYF
TRBJ2-1,TRBV19,CASKPSRGPSSYNEQFF
TRBJ1-1,TRBV3-1/TRBV3-2,CASSQEVRETEAFF
TRBJ1-2,TRBV29-1,CSVRTGGLPNYGYTF
TRBJ2-5,TRBV5-4,CASSPKGLAGGSQETQYF